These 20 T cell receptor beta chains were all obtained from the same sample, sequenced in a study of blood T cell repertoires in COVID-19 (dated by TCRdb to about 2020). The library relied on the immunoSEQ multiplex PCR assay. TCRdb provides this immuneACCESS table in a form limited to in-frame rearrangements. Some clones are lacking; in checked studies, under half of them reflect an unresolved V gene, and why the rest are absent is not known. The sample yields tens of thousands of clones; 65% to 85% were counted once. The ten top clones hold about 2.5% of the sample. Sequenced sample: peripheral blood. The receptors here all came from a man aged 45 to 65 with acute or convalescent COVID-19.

The CDR3 nucleotides are TGTGCCATCAGTGAACTAGCGGCGACCGGGGAGCTGTTTTTT. This sequence encodes CAISELAATGELFF. This chain uses TRBV10-3 with TRBJ2-2; 8 nucleotides agree with TRBD2. The V gene end was trimmed by 3 bases and the J gene end by 5 bases; junction bases not matched to a gene: 2. The CDR3 sequence is 14 residues long. Germline CDR1 reads ENHRY; CDR2 reads SYGVKD.

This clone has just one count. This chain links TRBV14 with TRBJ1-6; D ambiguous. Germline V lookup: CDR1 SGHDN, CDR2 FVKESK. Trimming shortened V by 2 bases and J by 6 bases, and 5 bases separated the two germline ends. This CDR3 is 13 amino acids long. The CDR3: CASSQNSNSPLHF. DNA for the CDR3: TGTGCCAGCAGCCAAAACAGTAATTCACCCCTCCACTTT.

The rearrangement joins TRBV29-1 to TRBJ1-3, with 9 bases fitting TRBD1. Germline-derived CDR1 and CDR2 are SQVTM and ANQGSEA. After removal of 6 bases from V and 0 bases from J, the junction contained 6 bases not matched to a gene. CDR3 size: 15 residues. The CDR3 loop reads CSVRTGAHSGNTIYF. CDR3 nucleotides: TGCAGCGTCCGGACAGGGGCCCACTCTGGAAACACCATATATTTT.

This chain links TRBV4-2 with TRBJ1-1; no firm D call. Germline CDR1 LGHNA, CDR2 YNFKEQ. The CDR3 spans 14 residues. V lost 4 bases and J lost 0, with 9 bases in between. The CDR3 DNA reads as TGTGCCAGCAGCCTTGCAGGAATGAACACTGAAGCTTTCTTT. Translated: CASSLAGMNTEAFF.

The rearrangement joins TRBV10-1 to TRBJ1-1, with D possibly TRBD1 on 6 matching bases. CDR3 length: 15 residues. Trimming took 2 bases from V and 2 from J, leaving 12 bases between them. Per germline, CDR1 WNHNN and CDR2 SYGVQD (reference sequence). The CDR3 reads CASSESPQGNTEAFF. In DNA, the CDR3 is TGCGCCAGCAGTGAGAGTCCACAGGGTAACACTGAAGCTTTCTTT.

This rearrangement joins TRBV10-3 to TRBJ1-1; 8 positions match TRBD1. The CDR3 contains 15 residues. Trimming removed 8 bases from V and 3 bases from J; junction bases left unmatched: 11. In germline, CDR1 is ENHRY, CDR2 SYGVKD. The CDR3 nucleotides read TGTGCCATCTTAGGGGGAGCAGGGGGCTACACTGAAGCTTTCTTT. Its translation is CAILGGAGGYTEAFF.

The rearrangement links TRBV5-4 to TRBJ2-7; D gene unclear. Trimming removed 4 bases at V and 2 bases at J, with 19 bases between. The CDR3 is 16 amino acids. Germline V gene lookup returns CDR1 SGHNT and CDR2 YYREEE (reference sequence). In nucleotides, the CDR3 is TGTGCCAGCAGCCCAAGGATAGGATTGGAGACCTACGAGCAGTACTTC. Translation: CASSPRIGLETYEQYF.

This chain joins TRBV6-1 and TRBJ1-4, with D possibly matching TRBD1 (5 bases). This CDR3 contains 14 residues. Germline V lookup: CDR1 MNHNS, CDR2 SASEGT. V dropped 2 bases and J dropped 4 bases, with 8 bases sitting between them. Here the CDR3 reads CASSETGLNEKLFF. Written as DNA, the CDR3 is TGTGCCAGCAGTGAAACGGGACTTAATGAAAAACTGTTTTTT.

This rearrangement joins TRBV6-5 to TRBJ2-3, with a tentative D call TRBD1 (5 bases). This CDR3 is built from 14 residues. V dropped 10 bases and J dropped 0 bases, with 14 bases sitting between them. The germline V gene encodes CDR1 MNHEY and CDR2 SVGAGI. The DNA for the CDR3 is TGTGCCACTACAGGCCTGTCTAGCACAGATACGCAGTATTTT. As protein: CATTGLSSTDTQYF.

The CDR3, as DNA: TGTGCCAGTAGTATAGAATTAGATGAGCAGTTCTTC. It codes for CASSIELDEQFF. This chain joins TRBV19 and TRBJ2-1; D is uncertain. Germline CDR1 reads LNHDA; CDR2 reads SQIVND (reference sequence). Trimming cost V 0 bases and J 8 bases, with 5 bases left between them. This CDR3 region has 12 residues.

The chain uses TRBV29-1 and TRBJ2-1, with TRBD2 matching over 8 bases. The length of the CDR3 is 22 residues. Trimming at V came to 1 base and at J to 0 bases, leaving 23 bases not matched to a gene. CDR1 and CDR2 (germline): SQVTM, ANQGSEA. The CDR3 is CSVEGYLKPWLAGGSSYNEQFF. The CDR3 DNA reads TGCAGCGTTGAAGGTTACCTAAAACCCTGGCTAGCGGGCGGGAGCTCCTACAATGAGCAGTTCTTC.

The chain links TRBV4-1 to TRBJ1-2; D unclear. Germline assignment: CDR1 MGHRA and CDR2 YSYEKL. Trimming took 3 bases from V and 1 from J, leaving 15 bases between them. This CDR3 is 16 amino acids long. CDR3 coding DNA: TGCGCCAGCAGCCAGTCAAATCGTATCTATAACTATGGCTACACCTTC. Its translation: CASSQSNRIYNYGYTF.

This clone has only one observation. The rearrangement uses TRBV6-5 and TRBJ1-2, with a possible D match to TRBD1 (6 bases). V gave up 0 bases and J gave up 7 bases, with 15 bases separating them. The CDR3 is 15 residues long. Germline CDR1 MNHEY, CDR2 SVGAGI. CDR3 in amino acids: CASSYSGGRRGGYTF. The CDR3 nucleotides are TGTGCCAGCAGTTACTCCGGGGGGCGCAGGGGTGGCTACACCTTC.

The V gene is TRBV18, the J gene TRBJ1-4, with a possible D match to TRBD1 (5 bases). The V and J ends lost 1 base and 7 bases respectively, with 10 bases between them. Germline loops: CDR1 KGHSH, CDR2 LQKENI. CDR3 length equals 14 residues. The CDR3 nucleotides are TGTGCCAGCTCACCACGTGGGGCCCTTGAAAAACTGTTTTTT. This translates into CASSPRGALEKLFF.

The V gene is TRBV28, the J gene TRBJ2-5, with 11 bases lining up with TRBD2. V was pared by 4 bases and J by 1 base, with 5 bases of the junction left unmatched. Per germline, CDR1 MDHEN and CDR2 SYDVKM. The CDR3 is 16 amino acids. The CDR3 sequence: CASSSSGTSGQETQYF. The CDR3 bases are TGTGCCAGCAGTTCCAGCGGGACTAGCGGCCAAGAGACCCAGTACTTC.

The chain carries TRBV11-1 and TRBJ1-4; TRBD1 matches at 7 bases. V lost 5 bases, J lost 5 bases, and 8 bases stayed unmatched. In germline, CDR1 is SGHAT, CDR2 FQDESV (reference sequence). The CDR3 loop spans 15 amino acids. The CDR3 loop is CASSGMGQLNEKLFF. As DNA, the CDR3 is TGTGCCAGCAGCGGAATGGGACAGCTGAATGAAAAACTGTTTTTT.

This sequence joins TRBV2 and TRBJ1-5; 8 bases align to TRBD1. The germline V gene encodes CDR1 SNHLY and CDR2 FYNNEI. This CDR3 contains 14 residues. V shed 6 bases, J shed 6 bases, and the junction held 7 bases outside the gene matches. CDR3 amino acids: CASREQGVVQPQHF. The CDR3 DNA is TGTGCCAGCAGGGAACAGGGGGTTGTTCAGCCCCAGCATTTT.

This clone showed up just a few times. The CDR3 region has the DNA TGTGCCAGCAGCCAAGCCCGGGGGGGCGGCGGCTACACCTTC. Its translation is CASSQARGGGGYTF. The chain combines TRBV14 with TRBJ1-2; tentatively, D is TRBD1 (6 bases). Germline CDR1 SGHDN, CDR2 FVKESK. V gave up 1 base and J gave up 8 bases, with 14 bases separating them. The CDR3 is 14 amino acids.

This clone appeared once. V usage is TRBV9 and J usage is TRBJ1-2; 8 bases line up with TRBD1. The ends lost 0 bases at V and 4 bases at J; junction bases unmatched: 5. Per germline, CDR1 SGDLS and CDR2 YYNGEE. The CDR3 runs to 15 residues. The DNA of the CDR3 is TGTGCCAGCAGCGTAGATCAGGGGGCCTTCTATGGCTACACCTTC. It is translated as CASSVDQGAFYGYTF.

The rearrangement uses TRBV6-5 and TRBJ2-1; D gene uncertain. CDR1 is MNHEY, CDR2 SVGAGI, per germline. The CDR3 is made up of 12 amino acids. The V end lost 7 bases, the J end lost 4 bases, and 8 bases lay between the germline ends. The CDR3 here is CASTTLYNEQFF. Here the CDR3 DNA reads TGTGCCAGCACTACTCTTTACAATGAGCAGTTCTTC.